Described below is a single T cell receptor beta chain sequence and its context. Memory CD4+ T cells were sorted as CD4+CD45RO+CD25- cells. After constant-region reverse-primer amplification, full-length variable regions underwent semi-nested PCR with Nested Universal Primer A. Using its own MiXCR run on the 5' RACE reads, TCRdb lists one record per CDR3 protein. The table has more than 40,000 distinct CDR3 sequences, around 30% seen once. The ends lost 7 bases at V and 5 bases at J; junction bases unmatched: 5. Per germline, CDR1 SGHTA and CDR2 FQGNSA. The CDR3 sequence is 14 residues long. This sequence joins TRBV7-2 and TRBJ1-4, with 9 bases aligning to TRBD1. Sequencing was performed on memory CD4+ T cells sorted from a lymph node. Sample subset: memory CD4+ T cells, CD4+CD45RO+CD25-. This TCR came from a female donor with breast cancer. CDR3 nucleotide sequence: TGTGCCAGCACCCTAGGACAGGGGAATGAAAAACTGTTTTTT. Its protein product is CASTLGQGNEKLFF.